The source of this TCR beta chain is a study of T cell clones after liver transplantation. Overall study context: Three of the eight recipients were HCV-positive; the rest had non-autoimmune, non-viral transplant indications.

Profiled with immunoSEQ multiplex PCR; TCRdb holds only in-frame clones, not every one. The sample includes more than 95,000 clones, 82% of them seen just once. Looked up from germline, CDR1 is SGHDT and CDR2 is YYEEEE. V was pared by 1 base and J by 4 bases, with 2 bases of the junction left unmatched. The CDR3 has 16 residues. The receptor's source is a human donor who received a liver transplant. This rearrangement joins TRBV5-6 to TRBJ2-5, with 15 bases identical to TRBD2. The specimen comprised CD4+ T cells from blood, sampled before liver transplant. The CDR3 here is CASSLRTSGRGETQYF. The DNA of the CDR3 is TGTGCCAGCAGCTTGAGGACTAGCGGGAGGGGAGAGACCCAGTACTTC.